This is a list of T cell receptor beta chains from one sample in a study of beta chain features in type 1 diabetes. Assay: immunoSEQ multiplex PCR; the TCRdb copy retains only in-frame clones and omits some. Among about 450,000 clones listed, about an eighth were seen once. The sequencing input was naive CD4+ T cells from blood. These TCRs come from a young woman in good health. CDR3s leave out the opening cysteine and the closing phenylalanine or tryptophan. Fields, in order: V gene, D gene, CDR3 protein. The D gene is left open where the match is weak.

v_call: TRBV5-1
d_call: TRBD1
cdr3_aa: ASSPGQSYEQY

v_call: TRBV7-8
d_call: -
cdr3_aa: ASSQKTGYTQY

v_call: TRBV18
d_call: TRBD1
cdr3_aa: ASSPPDRPWGYT

v_call: TRBV2
d_call: -
cdr3_aa: ASNRLAGTQY

v_call: TRBV7-9
d_call: -
cdr3_aa: AYPVGGANVLT

v_call: TRBV9
d_call: -
cdr3_aa: ASSPRDLDGNEQF

v_call: TRBV2
d_call: -
cdr3_aa: ASSDTYNEQF

v_call: TRBV7-9
d_call: -
cdr3_aa: ASSLGVGMGEQF

v_call: TRBV7-6
d_call: TRBD1
cdr3_aa: ASRQGNGYT

v_call: TRBV14
d_call: -
cdr3_aa: ASSQDGRAQETQY

v_call: TRBV10-3
d_call: TRBD2
cdr3_aa: AIRPTSGPGELF

v_call: TRBV2
d_call: -
cdr3_aa: ASSEETGRGSPLH

v_call: TRBV28
d_call: -
cdr3_aa: ASSPGTTTTGELF

v_call: TRBV28
d_call: -
cdr3_aa: ASTTPAGTPTREQF

v_call: TRBV7-2
d_call: -
cdr3_aa: ASSPRQQETQY

v_call: TRBV5-1
d_call: -
cdr3_aa: ASSLRLRDGNYGYT

v_call: TRBV7-6
d_call: -
cdr3_aa: ASSFARGPYEQY

v_call: TRBV20-1
d_call: -
cdr3_aa: SADRPYGYT

v_call: TRBV15
d_call: -
cdr3_aa: ATSRGATYQETQY

v_call: TRBV4-3
d_call: -
cdr3_aa: ASSQEGRSYNEQF

v_call: TRBV29-1
d_call: -
cdr3_aa: SVEVVGGEQF

v_call: TRBV7-2
d_call: -
cdr3_aa: ASSLSGTDTQY

v_call: TRBV7-2
d_call: -
cdr3_aa: ASSKQLGEKLF

v_call: TRBV5-4
d_call: -
cdr3_aa: ASSPNAGNTGELF

v_call: TRBV30
d_call: -
cdr3_aa: AWIWHGTGNTIY

v_call: TRBV4-3
d_call: -
cdr3_aa: ASSRYRAGNTEAF

v_call: TRBV30
d_call: -
cdr3_aa: AWSVEEASPYNEQF

v_call: TRBV7-9
d_call: -
cdr3_aa: ASSFPRAAGYT

v_call: TRBV6-1
d_call: -
cdr3_aa: ASKKGGNTGELF

v_call: TRBV4-1
d_call: -
cdr3_aa: ASSQGYGYNEQF

v_call: TRBV10-3
d_call: -
cdr3_aa: AIRESGENIQY

v_call: TRBV11-2
d_call: -
cdr3_aa: ASSLVEIGFTDTQY

v_call: TRBV15
d_call: TRBD1
cdr3_aa: ATSIRTGYGYT

v_call: TRBV7-6
d_call: -
cdr3_aa: ASSLAGAGAYGYT

v_call: TRBV2
d_call: -
cdr3_aa: ASRRQVEYYVTDTQY

v_call: TRBV4-3
d_call: -
cdr3_aa: ASSPRSATNEKLF

v_call: TRBV15
d_call: -
cdr3_aa: ATSRERAGRQF

v_call: TRBV2
d_call: -
cdr3_aa: ASSERAGYNEQF

v_call: TRBV7-2
d_call: -
cdr3_aa: ASSFDIAAETQY

v_call: TRBV18
d_call: -
cdr3_aa: ASSPLGTGSEQY

v_call: TRBV27
d_call: -
cdr3_aa: ASSRLDSGEQY

v_call: TRBV18
d_call: TRBD2
cdr3_aa: ASSPPSGASTDTQY

v_call: TRBV4-3
d_call: -
cdr3_aa: ASSQERVRRTGELF

v_call: TRBV30
d_call: -
cdr3_aa: AWDLPRTVYGYT

v_call: TRBV19
d_call: -
cdr3_aa: ASSIGQPGSETQY

v_call: TRBV21-1
d_call: -
cdr3_aa: ASKSWRGPFTDTQY

v_call: TRBV11-3
d_call: TRBD1
cdr3_aa: ASSPSRTGKKETQY

v_call: TRBV25-1
d_call: -
cdr3_aa: ASRAGLYTGELF

v_call: TRBV7-9
d_call: -
cdr3_aa: ASSRTGNTGELF

v_call: TRBV7-8
d_call: TRBD1
cdr3_aa: ASSLSGGDGGELF

v_call: TRBV15
d_call: -
cdr3_aa: ATSRVSTLVDTQY

v_call: TRBV7-9
d_call: -
cdr3_aa: ASSLRGGVDQPQH